This T cell receptor beta chain was sequenced during a study of blood T cell repertoires in COVID-19. Overall study: Sample material is recorded as cDNA or gDNA derived from T cells, B-cell-depleted T cells, or PBMCs.

The CDR3 extends over 16 amino acids. Germline assignment: CDR1 SNHLY and CDR2 FYNNEI. Trimming pared 5 bases from V and 1 base from J, leaving 17 bases between. Data came from immunoSEQ multiplex PCR; TCRdb stores just in-frame clones and leaves some out. This sample has more than 250,000 clones, with roughly 85% found just once. The TCR sequence derives from a woman aged 40 to 55 who had recovered from COVID-19. The sequencing input was PBMCs or T cells enriched from blood (not recorded which). The chain has TRBV2 and TRBJ2-5, with a weak D call TRBD2 (6 bases). CDR3 sequence (DNA): TGTGCCAGCAGTCCGAGTGGCGGGACTTTCCAAGAGACCCAGTACTTC. Residues: CASSPSGGTFQETQYF.